This T cell receptor (beta chain) was obtained from a study of response to subunit inactivated influenza vaccine. Findings and limits, study-wide: That few new T cells are recruited by each seasonal influenza vaccination was the authors' suggestion.

Of note for this clonotype: Its antigen is undetermined.

MiXCR, run by TCRdb on the RT-PCR reads, gives a single entry per CDR3 protein. Here the sample spans 750,000 to 850,000 distinct CDR3 sequences, approximately 17% being singletons. CDR3 length: 14 residues. Unmatched junction bases numbered 3, after V lost 3 bases and J lost 7 bases. The J gene is TRBJ1-5, the V gene TRBV12-3 or TRBV12-4, with 10 positions matching TRBD1. The TCR sequence derives from a middle-aged man who received an inactivated influenza vaccine. The sequencing here drew on PBMCs from blood, taken more than 4 days after vaccination. The CDR3 coding sequence is TGTGCCAGCAGTTTCTGGGACAGGGGACAGCCCCAGCATTTT. This encodes CASSFWDRGQPQHF.